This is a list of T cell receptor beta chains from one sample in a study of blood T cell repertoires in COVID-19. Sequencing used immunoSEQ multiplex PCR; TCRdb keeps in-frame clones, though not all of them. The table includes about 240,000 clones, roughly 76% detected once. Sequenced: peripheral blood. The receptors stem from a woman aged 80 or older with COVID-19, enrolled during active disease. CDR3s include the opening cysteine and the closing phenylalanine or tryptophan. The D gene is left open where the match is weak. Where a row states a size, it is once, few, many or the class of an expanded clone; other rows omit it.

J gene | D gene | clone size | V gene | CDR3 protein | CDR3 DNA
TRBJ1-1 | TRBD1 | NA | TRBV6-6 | CAVPGTLGTGGNEAFF | TGTGCCGTGCCTGGGACTCTTGGGACAGGGGGCAATGAAGCTTTCTTT
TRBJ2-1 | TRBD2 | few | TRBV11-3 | CASSVSGGIYNEQFF | TGTGCCAGCAGCGTTAGCGGGGGGATTTACAATGAGCAGTTCTTC
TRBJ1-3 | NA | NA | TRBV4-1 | CASSQEGGGRGYTIYF | TGCGCCAGCAGCCAAGAAGGGGGGGGCAGGGGTTACACCATATATTTT
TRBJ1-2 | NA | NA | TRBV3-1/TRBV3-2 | CASSQGPGYGYTF | TGTGCCAGCAGCCAAGGTCCAGGCTATGGCTACACCTTC
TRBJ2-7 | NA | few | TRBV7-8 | CASSLGGLINEQYF | TGTGCCAGCAGCTTAGGAGGCCTGATCAACGAGCAGTACTTC
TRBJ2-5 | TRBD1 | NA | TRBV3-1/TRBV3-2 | CASSPRDRGRQETQYF | TGTGCCAGCAGCCCTCGGGACAGGGGCCGGCAAGAGACCCAGTACTTC
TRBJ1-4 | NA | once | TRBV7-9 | CASSLIGRGRYNEKLFF | TGTGCCAGCAGCTTAATTGGTAGGGGGAGATATAATGAAAAACTGTTTTTT
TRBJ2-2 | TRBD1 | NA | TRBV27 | CASRPRDRLGNTGELFF | TGTGCCAGCAGGCCCCGGGACAGGTTAGGAAACACCGGGGAGCTGTTTTTT
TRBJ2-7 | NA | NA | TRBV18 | CASSPTGLRYEQYF | TGTGCCAGCTCACCAACGGGGTTAAGGTACGAGCAGTACTTC
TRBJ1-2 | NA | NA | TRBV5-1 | CASSLGGDYGYTF | TGCGCCAGCAGCTTGGGCGGGGATTATGGCTACACCTTC
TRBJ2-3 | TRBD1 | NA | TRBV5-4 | CASSPGQNTDTQYF | TGTGCCAGCAGTCCGGGACAGAACACAGATACGCAGTATTTT
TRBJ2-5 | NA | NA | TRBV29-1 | CSGGAQQETQYF | TGCAGCGGTGGGGCGCAACAAGAGACCCAGTACTTC
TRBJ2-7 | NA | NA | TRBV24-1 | CATSDDSTGSSYEQYF | TGTGCCACCAGTGATGATTCTACAGGAAGCTCCTACGAGCAGTACTTC
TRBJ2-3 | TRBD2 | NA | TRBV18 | CASSPTSGGVADTQYF | TGTGCCAGCTCACCGACTAGCGGGGGGGTTGCAGATACGCAGTATTTT
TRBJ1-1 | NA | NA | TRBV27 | CASSTGREAFF | TGTGCCAGCAGTACAGGCCGTGAAGCTTTCTTT
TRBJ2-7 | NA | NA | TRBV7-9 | CASSLARGGEQYF | TGTGCCAGCAGCTTAGCGCGTGGGGGGGAGCAGTACTTC
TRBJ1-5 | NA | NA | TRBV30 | CAWSVGDLAPYQPQHF | TGTGCCTGGAGTGTCGGGGACTTGGCACCTTATCAGCCCCAGCATTTT
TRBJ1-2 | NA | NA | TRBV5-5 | CASSRGSNYGYTF | TGTGCCAGCAGCCGAGGCTCTAACTATGGCTACACCTTC
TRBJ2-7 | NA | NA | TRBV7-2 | CASSLGGLGGLRAEQYF | TGTGCCAGCAGCTTAGGGGGTTTGGGGGGACTTAGGGCCGAGCAGTACTTC
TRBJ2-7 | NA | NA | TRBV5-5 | CASTQVGLDEQYF | TGTGCCAGCACCCAGGTGGGGCTCGACGAGCAGTACTTC
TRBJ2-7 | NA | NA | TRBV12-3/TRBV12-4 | CASSLQGPYEQYF | TGTGCCAGCAGTTTGCAGGGGCCCTACGAGCAGTACTTC
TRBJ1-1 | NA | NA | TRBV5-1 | CASSFGAGKMNTEAFF | TGCGCCAGCAGCTTTGGGGCGGGGAAAATGAACACTGAAGCTTTCTTT
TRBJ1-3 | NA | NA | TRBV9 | CASSGVRNTIYF | TGTGCCAGCAGCGGAGTCCGAAACACCATATATTTT
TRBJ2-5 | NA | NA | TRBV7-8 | CASSLAGTRNQETQYF | TGTGCCAGCAGCTTAGCAGGGACTCGGAATCAAGAGACCCAGTACTTC
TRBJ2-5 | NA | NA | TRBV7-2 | CASRHGGGLQETQYF | TGTGCCAGCAGACATGGGGGGGGCTTACAAGAGACCCAGTACTTC
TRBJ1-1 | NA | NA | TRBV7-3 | CASSSSPNTEAFF | TGTGCCAGCAGCTCTAGCCCGAACACTGAAGCTTTCTTT
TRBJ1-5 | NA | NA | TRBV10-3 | CAISAPGNQPQHF | TGTGCCATCAGTGCACCAGGGAATCAGCCCCAGCATTTT
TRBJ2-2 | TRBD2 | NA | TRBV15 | CATRASGIPPGELFF | TGTGCCACCAGGGCTAGCGGGATCCCTCCCGGGGAGCTGTTTTTT
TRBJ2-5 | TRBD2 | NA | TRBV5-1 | CASSLASGGAETQYF | TGCGCCAGCAGCTTGGCTAGCGGGGGGGCAGAGACCCAGTACTTC
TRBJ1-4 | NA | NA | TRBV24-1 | CATSDSGGTGTEKLFF | TGTGCCACCAGTGATTCGGGAGGGACGGGGACTGAAAAACTGTTTTTT
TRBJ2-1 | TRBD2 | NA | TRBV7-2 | CASSTGLAASYNEQFF | TGTGCCAGCAGCACGGGACTAGCGGCCTCCTACAATGAGCAGTTCTTC
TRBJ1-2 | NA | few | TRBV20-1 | CSASTGRLSYGYTF | TGCAGTGCTAGTACAGGGCGTTTGAGCTATGGCTACACCTTC
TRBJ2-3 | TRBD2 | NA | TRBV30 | CAWSVKRGAFTDTQYF | TGTGCCTGGAGTGTAAAGCGGGGGGCGTTCACAGATACGCAGTATTTT
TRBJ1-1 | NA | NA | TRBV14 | CASSHTGRGEAFF | TGTGCCAGCAGCCACACGGGCAGGGGCGAAGCTTTCTTT
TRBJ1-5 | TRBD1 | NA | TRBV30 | CAWSVRDRRGQPQHF | TGTGCCTGGAGTGTTCGGGACAGGAGAGGTCAGCCCCAGCATTTT
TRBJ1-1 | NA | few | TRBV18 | CASSPQGQNTEAFF | TGTGCCAGCTCACCGCAGGGACAGAACACTGAAGCTTTCTTT
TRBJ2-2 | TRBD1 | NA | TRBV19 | CASMRQGANTGELFF | TGTGCCAGTATGCGACAGGGGGCGAACACCGGGGAGCTGTTTTTT
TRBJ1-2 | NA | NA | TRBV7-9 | CASSLNVGYGYTF | TGTGCCAGCAGCTTGAATGTCGGCTATGGCTACACCTTC
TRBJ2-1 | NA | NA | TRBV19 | CASKGTYNEQFF | TGTGCCAGTAAAGGGACTTACAATGAGCAGTTCTTC
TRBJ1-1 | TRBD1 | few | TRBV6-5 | CASSYSDRGPEAFF | TGTGCCAGCAGTTACTCGGACAGGGGCCCTGAAGCTTTCTTT
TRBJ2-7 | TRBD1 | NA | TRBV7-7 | CASSPDRGYEQYF | TGTGCTAGCAGCCCCGACAGGGGTTACGAGCAGTACTTC
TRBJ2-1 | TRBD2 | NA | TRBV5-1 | CASSRTSGSTNEQFF | TGCGCCAGCAGCAGGACTAGCGGGAGTACCAATGAGCAGTTCTTC
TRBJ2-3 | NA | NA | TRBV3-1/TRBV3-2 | CASSGGGPSTDTQYF | TGTGCCAGCAGCGGGGGCGGGCCTAGCACAGATACGCAGTATTTT
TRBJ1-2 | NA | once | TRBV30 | CAWTGRLDYGYTF | TGTGCCTGGACTGGGAGGTTGGACTATGGCTACACCTTC